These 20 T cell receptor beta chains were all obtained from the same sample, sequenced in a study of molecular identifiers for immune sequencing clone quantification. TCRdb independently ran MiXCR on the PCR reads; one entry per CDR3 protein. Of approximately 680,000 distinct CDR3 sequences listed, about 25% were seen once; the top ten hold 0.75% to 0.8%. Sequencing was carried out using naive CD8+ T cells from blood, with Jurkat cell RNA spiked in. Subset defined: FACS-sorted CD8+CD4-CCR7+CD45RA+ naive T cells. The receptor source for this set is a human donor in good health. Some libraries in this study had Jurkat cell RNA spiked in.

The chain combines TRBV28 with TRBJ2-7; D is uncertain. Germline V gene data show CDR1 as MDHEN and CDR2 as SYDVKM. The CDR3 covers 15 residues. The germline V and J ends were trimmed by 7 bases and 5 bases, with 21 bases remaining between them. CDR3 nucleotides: TGTGCCAGCAACCAAGAGGCTATAGGTCGCGACGAGCAGTACTTC. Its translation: CASNQEAIGRDEQYF.

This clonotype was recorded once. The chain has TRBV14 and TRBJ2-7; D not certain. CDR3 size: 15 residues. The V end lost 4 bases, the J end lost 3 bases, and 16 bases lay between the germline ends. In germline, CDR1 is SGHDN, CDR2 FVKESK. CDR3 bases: TGTGCCAGCAGCCCCCGGTACTCCTACGTCTACGAGCAGTACTTC. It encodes CASSPRYSYVYEQYF.

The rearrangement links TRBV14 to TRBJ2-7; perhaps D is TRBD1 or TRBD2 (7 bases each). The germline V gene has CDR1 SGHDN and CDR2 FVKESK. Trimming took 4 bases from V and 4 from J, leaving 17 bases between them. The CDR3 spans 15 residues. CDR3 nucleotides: TGTGCCAGCAGCCCCAGGGGGAGGGCGTCATACGAGCAGTACTTC. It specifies CASSPRGRASYEQYF.

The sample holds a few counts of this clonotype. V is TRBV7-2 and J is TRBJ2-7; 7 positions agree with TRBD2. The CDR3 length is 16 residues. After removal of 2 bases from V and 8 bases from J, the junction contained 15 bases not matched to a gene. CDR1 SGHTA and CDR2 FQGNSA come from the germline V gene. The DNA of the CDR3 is TGTGCCAGCAGCTTACTGATTGCGGGAGAGCTTTCCCAGCAGTACTTC. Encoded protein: CASSLLIAGELSQQYF.

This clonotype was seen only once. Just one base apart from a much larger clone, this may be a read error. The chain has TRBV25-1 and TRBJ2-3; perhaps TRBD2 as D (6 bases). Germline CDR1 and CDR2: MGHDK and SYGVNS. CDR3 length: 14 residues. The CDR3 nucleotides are TGTGCCAGCAGAGGGACTTCCCGCACAGATACGCGGTATTTT. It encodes CASRGTSRTDTRYF. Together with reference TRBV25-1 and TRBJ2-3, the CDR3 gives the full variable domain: EADIYQTPRYLVIGTGKKITLECSQTMGHDKMYWYQQDPGMELHLIHYSYGVNSTEKGDLSSESTVSRIRTEHFPLTLESARPSHTSQYLCASRGTSRTDTRYFGPGTRLTVL.

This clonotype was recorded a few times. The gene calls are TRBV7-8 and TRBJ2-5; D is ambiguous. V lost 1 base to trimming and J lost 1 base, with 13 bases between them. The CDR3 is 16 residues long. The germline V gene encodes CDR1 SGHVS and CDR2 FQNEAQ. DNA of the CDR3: TGTGCCAGCAGCTTAGGACCCGGACCATCCCAAGAGACCCAGTACTTC. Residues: CASSLGPGPSQETQYF.

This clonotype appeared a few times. CDR3: CASSPLGGGAGFYEQFF. The CDR3, as DNA: TGCGCCAGCAGTCCTCTTGGCGGGGGGGCCGGATTTTATGAGCAGTTCTTC. The V and J genes are TRBV4-1 and TRBJ2-1, with TRBD2 identical over 9 bases. CDR3 length: 17 residues. Germline V gene sequence: CDR1 MGHRA, CDR2 YSYEKL. With 6 bases clipped from V and 8 bases from J, the junction kept 17 bases outside the gene matches.

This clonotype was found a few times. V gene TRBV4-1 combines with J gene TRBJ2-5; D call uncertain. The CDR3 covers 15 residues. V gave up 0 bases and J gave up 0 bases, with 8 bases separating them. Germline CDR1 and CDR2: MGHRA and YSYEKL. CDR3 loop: CASSQDRADQETQYF. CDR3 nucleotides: TGCGCCAGCAGCCAAGATCGGGCAGACCAAGAGACCCAGTACTTC.

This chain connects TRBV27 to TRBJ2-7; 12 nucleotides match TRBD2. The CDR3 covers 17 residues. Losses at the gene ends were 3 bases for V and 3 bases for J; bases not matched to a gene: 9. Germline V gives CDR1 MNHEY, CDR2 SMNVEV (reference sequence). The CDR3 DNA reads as TGTGCCAGCAGTTTCCTCACTCGGACTAGCGGGGTCTACGAGCAGTACTTC. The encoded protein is CASSFLTRTSGVYEQYF.

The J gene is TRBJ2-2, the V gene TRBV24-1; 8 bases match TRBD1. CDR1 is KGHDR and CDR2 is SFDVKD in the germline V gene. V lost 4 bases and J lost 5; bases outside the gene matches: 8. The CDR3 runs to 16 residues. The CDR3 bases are TGTGCCACCAGTGACGGAGACAGGGGTTTTACCGGGGAGCTGTTTTTT. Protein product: CATSDGDRGFTGELFF.

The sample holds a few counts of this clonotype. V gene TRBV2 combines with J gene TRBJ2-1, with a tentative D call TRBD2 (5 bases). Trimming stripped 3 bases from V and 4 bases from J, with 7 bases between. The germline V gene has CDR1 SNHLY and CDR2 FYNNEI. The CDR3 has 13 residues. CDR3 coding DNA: TGTGCCAGCAGTGACGGCGGGTACAATGAGCAGTTCTTC. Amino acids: CASSDGGYNEQFF. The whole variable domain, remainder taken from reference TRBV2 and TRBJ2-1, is EPEVTQTPSHQVTQMGQEVILRCVPISNHLYFYWYRQILGQKVEFLVSFYNNEISEKSEIFDDQFSVERPDGSNFTLKIRSTKLEDSAMYFCASSDGGYNEQFFGPGTRLTVL.

This CDR3 reads CASSQDRAGAGNTIYF. CDR3 nucleotide sequence: TGCGCCAGCAGCCAAGATCGGGCAGGGGCAGGAAACACCATATATTTT. The chain carries TRBV4-1 and TRBJ1-3; D might be TRBD1 (6 bases). This CDR3 has 16 residues. Germline assignment: CDR1 MGHRA and CDR2 YSYEKL. V was cut by 0 bases and J by 4 bases, with 13 bases left in between.

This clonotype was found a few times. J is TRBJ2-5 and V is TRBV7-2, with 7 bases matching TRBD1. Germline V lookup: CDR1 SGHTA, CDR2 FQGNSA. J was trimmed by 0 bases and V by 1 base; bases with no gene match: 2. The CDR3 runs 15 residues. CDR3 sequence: CASSLEGADQETQYF. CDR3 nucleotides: TGTGCCAGCAGCTTAGAGGGGGCAGACCAAGAGACCCAGTACTTC.

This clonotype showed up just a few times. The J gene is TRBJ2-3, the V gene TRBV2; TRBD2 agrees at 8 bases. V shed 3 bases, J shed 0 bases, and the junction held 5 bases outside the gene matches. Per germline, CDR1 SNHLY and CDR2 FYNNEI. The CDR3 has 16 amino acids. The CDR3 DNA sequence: TGTGCCAGCAGTGAGTCACTAGCGGACAGCACAGATACGCAGTATTTT. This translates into CASSESLADSTDTQYF.

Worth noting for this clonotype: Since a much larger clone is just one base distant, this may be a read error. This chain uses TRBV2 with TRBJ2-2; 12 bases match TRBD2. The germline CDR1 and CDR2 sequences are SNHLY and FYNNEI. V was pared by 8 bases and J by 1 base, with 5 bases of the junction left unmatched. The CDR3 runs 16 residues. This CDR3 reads CASHRTSGVNTGELFF. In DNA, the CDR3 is TGTGCCAGCCACCGGACTAGCGGGGTGAACACCGGGGAGCTGTTTTTT.

The CDR3 DNA sequence: TGTGCCAGCAGCGTAGCTTTCGGACAGGGGAACGGGGAGCTGTTTTTT. Translation gives CASSVAFGQGNGELFF. V and J are TRBV9 and TRBJ2-2; 9 nucleotides line up with TRBD1. Germline V CDR1 and CDR2: SGDLS, YYNGEE. V lost 0 bases, J lost 7 bases, and 7 bases stayed unmatched. CDR3 size: 16 residues. Supplemented by reference TRBV9 and TRBJ2-2, the full variable domain reads DSGVTQTPKHLITATGQRVTLRCSPRSGDLSVYWYQQSLDQGLQFLIQYYNGEERAKGNILERFSAQQFPDLHSELNLSSLELGDSALYFCASSVAFGQGNGELFFGEGSRLTVL.

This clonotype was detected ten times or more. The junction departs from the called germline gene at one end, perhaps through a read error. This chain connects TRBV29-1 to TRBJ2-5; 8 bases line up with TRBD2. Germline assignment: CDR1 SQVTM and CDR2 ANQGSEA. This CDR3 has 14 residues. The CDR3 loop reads CSVEGLADQETQYF. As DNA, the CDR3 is TGCAGCGTCGAAGGACTAGCCGACCAAGAGACCCAGTACTTC.

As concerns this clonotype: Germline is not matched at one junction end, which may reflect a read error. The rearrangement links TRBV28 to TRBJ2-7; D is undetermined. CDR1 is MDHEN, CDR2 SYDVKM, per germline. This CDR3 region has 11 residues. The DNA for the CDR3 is TGTGCCAGCAGTTTCGGATACGGGCAGTACTTC. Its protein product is CASSFGYGQYF.

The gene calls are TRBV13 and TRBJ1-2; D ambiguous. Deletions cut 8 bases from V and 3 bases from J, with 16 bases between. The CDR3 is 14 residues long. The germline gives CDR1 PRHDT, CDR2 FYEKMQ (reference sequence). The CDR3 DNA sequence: TGTGCCAGCGTAAAGATCGGGGAGGACTATGGCTACACCTTC. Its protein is CASVKIGEDYGYTF.

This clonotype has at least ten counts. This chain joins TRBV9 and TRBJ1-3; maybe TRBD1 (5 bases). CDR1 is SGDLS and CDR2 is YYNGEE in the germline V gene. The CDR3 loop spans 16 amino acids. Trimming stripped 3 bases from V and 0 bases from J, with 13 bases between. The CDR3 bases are TGTGCCAGCAGCGAACAGATGGGACTCTCTGGAAACACCATATATTTT. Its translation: CASSEQMGLSGNTIYF.